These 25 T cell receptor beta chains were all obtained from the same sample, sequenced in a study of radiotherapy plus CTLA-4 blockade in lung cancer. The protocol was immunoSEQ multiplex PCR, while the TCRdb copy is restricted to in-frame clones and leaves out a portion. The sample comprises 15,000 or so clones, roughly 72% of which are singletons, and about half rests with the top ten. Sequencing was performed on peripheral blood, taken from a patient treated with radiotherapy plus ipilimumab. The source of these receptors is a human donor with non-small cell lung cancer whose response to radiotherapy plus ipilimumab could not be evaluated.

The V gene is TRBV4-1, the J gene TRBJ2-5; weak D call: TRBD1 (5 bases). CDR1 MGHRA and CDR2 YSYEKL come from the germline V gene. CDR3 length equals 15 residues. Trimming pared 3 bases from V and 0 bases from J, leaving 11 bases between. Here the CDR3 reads CASSQQDRDQETQYF. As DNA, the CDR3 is TGCGCCAGCAGCCAGCAAGACAGAGACCAAGAGACCCAGTACTTC.

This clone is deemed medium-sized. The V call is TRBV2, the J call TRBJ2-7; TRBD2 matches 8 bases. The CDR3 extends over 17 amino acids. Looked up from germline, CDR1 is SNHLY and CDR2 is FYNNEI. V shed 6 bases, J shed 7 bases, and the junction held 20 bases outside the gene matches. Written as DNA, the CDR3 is TGTGCCAGCAGCCCCACCGAGGTAGCGGGGCGCTCGGGGGAGCAGTACGTC. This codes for CASSPTEVAGRSGEQYV.

The CDR3 sequence: CASSLKEGQPQHF. CDR3 bases: TGTGCCAGCAGCTTAAAGGAGGGACAGCCCCAGCATTTT. This chain links TRBV7-9 with TRBJ1-5; D gene unclear. The V gene lost 2 bases and the J gene lost 7 bases, with 9 bases spanning the gap. This CDR3 is 13 amino acids long. Germline CDR1 is SEHNR and CDR2 is FQNEAQ (reference sequence).

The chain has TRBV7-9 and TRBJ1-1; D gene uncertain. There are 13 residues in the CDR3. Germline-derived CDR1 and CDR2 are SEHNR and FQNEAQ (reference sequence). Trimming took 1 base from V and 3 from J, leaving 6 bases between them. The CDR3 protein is CASSLVGDTEAFF. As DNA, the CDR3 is TGTGCCAGCAGCTTAGTAGGAGACACTGAAGCTTTCTTT.

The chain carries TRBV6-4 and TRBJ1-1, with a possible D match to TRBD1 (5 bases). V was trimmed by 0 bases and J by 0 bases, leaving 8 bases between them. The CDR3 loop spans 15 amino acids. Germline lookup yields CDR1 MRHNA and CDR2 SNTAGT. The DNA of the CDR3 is TGTGCCAGCAGTGACTCTGCGGACATGAACACTGAAGCTTTCTTT. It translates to CASSDSADMNTEAFF.

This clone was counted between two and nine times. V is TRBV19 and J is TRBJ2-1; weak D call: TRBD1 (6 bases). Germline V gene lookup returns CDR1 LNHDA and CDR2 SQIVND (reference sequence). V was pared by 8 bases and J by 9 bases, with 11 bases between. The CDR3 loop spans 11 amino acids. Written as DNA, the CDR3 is TGTGCCAGTTTGGGGGCGGGTGAGCAGTTCTTC. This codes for CASLGAGEQFF.

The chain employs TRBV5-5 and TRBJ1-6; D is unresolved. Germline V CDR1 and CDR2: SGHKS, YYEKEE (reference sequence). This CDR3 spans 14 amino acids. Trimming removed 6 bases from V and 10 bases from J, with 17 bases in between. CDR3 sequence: CASTGWSPGSPLHF. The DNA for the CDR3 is TGTGCCAGCACCGGATGGTCCCCGGGGTCACCCCTCCACTTT.

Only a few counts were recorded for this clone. CDR3 nucleotides: TGTGCTAGTGCCACGGACAGGGGGCCGGAAAAACTGTTTTTT. Amino acids: CASATDRGPEKLFF. The chain uses TRBV12-5 and TRBJ1-4, with 11 bases that match TRBD1. Trimming at V came to 7 bases and at J to 8 bases, leaving 6 bases not matched to a gene. The germline CDR1 and CDR2 sequences are LGHNT and FRNRAP. CDR3 length equals 14 residues.

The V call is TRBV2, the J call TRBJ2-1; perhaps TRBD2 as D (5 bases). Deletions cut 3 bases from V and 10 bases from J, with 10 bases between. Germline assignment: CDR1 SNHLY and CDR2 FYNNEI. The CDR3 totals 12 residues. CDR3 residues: CASSDRGAEQFF. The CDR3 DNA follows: TGTGCCAGCAGTGACCGGGGAGCGGAGCAGTTCTTC.

The CDR3 region is CASSVAVGGRSTEAFF. The CDR3 DNA reads as TGTGCCAGCAGCGTAGCCGTCGGGGGAAGGTCCACTGAAGCTTTCTTT. The chain joins TRBV9 to TRBJ1-1; a weak D match, TRBD1 (5 bases). Trimming left V 0 bases short and J 4 bases short, with 16 bases between. Germline V gene data show CDR1 as SGDLS and CDR2 as YYNGEE. The CDR3 runs to 16 residues. Together with reference TRBV9 and TRBJ1-1, the CDR3 gives the full variable domain: DSGVTQTPKHLITATGQRVTLRCSPRSGDLSVYWYQQSLDQGLQFLIQYYNGEERAKGNILERFSAQQFPDLHSELNLSSLELGDSALYFCASSVAVGGRSTEAFFGQGTRLTVV.

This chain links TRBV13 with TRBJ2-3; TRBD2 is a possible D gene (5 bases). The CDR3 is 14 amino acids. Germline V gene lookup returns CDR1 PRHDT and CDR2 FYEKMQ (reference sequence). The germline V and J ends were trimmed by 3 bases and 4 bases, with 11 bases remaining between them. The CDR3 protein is CASSFGGSADTQYF. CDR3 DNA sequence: TGTGCCAGCAGCTTTGGAGGATCCGCAGATACGCAGTATTTT.

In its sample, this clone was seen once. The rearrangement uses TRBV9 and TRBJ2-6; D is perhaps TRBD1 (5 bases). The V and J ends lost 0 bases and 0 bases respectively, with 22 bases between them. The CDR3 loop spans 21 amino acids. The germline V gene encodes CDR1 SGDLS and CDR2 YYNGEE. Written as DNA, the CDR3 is TGTGCCAGCAGCGTAGAATTGAAGGGGCCGTTTTTTCGCTCTGGGGCCAACGTCCTGACTTTC. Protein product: CASSVELKGPFFRSGANVLTF.

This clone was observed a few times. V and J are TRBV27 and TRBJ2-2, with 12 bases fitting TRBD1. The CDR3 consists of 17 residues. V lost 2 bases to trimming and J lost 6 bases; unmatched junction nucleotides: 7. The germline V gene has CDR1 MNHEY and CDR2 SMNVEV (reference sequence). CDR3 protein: CASSLGAGTGGSGELFF. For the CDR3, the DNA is TGTGCCAGCAGTTTAGGCGCCGGGACAGGGGGCTCCGGGGAGCTGTTTTTT.

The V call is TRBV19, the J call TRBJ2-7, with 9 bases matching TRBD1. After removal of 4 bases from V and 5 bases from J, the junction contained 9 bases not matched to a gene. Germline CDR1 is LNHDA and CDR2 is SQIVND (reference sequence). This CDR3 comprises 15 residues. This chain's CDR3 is CASSTGTGRRDEQYF. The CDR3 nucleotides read TGTGCCAGTAGTACTGGGACAGGGAGGAGGGACGAGCAGTACTTC. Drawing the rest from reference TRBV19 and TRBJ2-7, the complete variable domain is DGGITQSPKYLFRKEGQNVTLSCEQNLNHDAMYWYRQDPGQGLRLIYYSQIVNDFQKGDIAEGYSVSREKKESFPLTVTSAQKNPTAFYLCASSTGTGRRDEQYFGPGTRLTVT.

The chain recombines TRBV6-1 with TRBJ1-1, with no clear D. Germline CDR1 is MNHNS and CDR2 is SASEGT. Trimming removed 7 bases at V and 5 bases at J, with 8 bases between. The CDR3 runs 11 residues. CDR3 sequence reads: CASNPETEAFF. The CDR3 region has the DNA TGTGCCAGCAACCCGGAGACTGAAGCTTTCTTT.

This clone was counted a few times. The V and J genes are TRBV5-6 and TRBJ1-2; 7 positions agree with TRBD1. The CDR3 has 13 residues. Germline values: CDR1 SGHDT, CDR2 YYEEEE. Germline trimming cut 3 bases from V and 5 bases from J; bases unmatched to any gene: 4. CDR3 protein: CASSYGTDYGYTF. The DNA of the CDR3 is TGTGCCAGCAGCTACGGGACAGATTATGGCTACACCTTC.

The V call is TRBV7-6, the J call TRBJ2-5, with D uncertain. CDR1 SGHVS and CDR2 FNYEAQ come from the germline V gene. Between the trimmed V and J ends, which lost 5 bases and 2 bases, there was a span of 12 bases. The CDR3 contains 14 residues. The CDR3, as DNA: TGTGCCAGCAGCGGGCCCGAGTTGCAAGAGACCCAGTACTTC. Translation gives CASSGPELQETQYF.

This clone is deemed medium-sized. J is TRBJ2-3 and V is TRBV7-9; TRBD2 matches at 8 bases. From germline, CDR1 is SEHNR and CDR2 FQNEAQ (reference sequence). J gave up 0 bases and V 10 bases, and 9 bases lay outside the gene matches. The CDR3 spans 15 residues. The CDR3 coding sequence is TGTGCCATCGGACGAGCGGGGGTGAGCACAGATACGCAGTATTTT. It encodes CAIGRAGVSTDTQYF.

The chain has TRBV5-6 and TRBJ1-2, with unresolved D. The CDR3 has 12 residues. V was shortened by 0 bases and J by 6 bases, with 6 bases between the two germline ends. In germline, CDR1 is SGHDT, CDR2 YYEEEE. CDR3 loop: CASSLGENGYTF. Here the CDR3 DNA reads TGTGCCAGCAGCTTGGGGGAGAATGGCTACACCTTC.

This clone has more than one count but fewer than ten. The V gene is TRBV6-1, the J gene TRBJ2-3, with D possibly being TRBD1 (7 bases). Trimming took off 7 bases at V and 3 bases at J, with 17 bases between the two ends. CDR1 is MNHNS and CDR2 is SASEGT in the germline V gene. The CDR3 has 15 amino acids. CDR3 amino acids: CASMARGQPTDTQYF. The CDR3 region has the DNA TGTGCCAGCATGGCGCGGGGACAGCCAACAGATACGCAGTATTTT.

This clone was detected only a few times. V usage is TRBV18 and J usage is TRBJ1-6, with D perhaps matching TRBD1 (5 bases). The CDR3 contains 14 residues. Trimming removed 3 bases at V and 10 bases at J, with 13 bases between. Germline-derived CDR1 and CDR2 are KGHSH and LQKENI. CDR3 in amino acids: CASSPPVGGSPLHF. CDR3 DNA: TGTGCCAGCTCACCTCCGGTGGGGGGGTCACCCCTCCACTTT. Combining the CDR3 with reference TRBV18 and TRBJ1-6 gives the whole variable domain NAGVMQNPRHLVRRRGQEARLRCSPMKGHSHVYWYRQLPEEGLKFMVYLQKENIIDESGMPKERFSAEFPKEGPSILRIQQVVRGDSAAYFCASSPPVGGSPLHFGNGTRLTVT.

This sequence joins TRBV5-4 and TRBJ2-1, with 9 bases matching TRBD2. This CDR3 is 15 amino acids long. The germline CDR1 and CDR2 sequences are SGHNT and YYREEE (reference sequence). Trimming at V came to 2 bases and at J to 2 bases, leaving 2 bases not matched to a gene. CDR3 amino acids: CASSLSGGTYNEQFF. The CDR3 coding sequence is TGTGCCAGCAGCTTAAGCGGGGGGACCTACAATGAGCAGTTCTTC.

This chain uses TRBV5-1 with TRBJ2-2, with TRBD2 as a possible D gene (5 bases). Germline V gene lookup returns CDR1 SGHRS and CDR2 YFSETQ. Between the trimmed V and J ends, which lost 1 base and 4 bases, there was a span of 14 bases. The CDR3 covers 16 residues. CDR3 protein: CASSLYGPGSTGELFF. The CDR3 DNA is TGCGCCAGCAGCTTGTATGGGCCGGGGAGCACCGGGGAGCTGTTTTTT.

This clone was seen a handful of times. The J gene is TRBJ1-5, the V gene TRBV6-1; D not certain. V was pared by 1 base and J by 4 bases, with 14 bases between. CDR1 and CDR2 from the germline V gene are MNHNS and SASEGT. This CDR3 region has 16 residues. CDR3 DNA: TGTGCCAGCAGTGAAGGGGCCGCGGCGGGGAATCAGCCCCAGCATTTT. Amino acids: CASSEGAAAGNQPQHF.

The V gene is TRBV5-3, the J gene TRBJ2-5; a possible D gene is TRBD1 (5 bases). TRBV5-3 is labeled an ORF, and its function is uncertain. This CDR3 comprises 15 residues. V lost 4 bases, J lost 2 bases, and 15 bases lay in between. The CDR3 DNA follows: TGTGCCAGAAGCCCTGCGCGGCCAGGGCAAGAGACCCAGTACTTC. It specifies CARSPARPGQETQYF.